This T cell receptor beta chain came from a study of CD8 T cells in acute hepatitis C reinfection (dated by TCRdb to about 2021). Concerning the study at large: The TCRbeta repertoire of CD8+ T cells specific for the HCV NS3-1073 epitope was profiled during acute infection and after viral clearance. A few spontaneous resolvers provided paired acute and follow-up samples. Points the paper makes about the study in general: Some twelve public clonotypes were found regardless of outcome, and V04-02/J02-02 was used by one public clonotype. All groups preferentially used the TRBV04 and TRBV06 gene families, and overrepresentation in the naive pool did not explain this preferential usage. High diversity was observed in NS3-1073 specific repertoires, and no significant differences in diversity were found between acute resolver, follow-up resolver and acute chronic samples. Chronically infected subjects had no follow-up repertoires because NS3-1073 specific cells were too rare to sort. Only the TCRbeta chain was sequenced in bulk, so alphabeta pairing of public clonotypes could not be determined. Few CDR3 sequences were shared with other epitopes, and differences in sequencing approaches may have limited exact matching.

Genomic DNA was extracted from the FACS-sorted cells, and the TCRbeta chains were sequenced by the commercial immunoSEQ service. From the authors' description of their analysis: Repertoire data were analyzed with ImmunoSEQ Analyzer software v3.0 and R v3.5.1. Only productive rearrangements were analyzed, because sequences with stop codons or out-of-frame rearrangements were removed. The sequencing provider supplied the Simpson diversity, Shannon entropy, CDR3 length and nucleotide addition metrics. Clonotypes were categorized by frequency as dominant, sub-dominant, low or lowest abundance, and clonotypes below 0.1% were excluded from most analyses. A CDR3 amino acid clonotype was designated public if detected in at least two subjects at a cumulative frequency of at least 0.5%. TCRdb's version of the immuneACCESS table is confined to in-frame rearrangements and falls short of the full clone set. An unresolved V gene accounts for under half of the shortfall where checked; the remainder is of unknown origin. Clone size and V and J calls were adopted from that table, with D and trimming inferred from the DNA. This sample has over 35,000 clones in its table, and approximately 87% of those were observed once. The ten biggest clones cover roughly 0.51% of the sample.

Concerning this clone itself: The specificity of this receptor is unknown. No clone much larger than this one lies a single base away; base qualities are absent.

V sheds 7 bases and J sheds 0 bases, leaving 11 bases between their ends. Via the germline V gene, CDR1 is SGHRS and CDR2 YFSETQ. The CDR3 covers 15 residues, taking in both the cysteine and the phenylalanine. Only the CDR3 DNA is retained, 45 bases long and in frame from the first base. The time point label on this specimen signifies: naive CD8 control sorted from an acute-time-point sample. Enrolled in the Montreal Hepatitis C Cohort (HEPCO) in Canada, the donors were people who inject drugs, and these donors were followed every 3 months. Acute primary HCV infection was defined as a positive HCV RNA or antibody test that came after a negative test within the prior 24 weeks. Surface staining used CD3, CD8 and CD45RO antibodies, with an aqua fixable dye to exclude dead cells. The cohort also included a handful of subjects who developed chronic infection, defined as HCV RNA positivity at 24 weeks. Once thawed from cryostorage, peripheral blood mononuclear cells underwent negative selection via the MACS CD8+ T cell Isolation Kit to obtain CD8+ T cells. A BD FACSAria II cell sorter was used to sort the cells.

The chain uses TRBV5-1 and TRBJ2-6; TRBD2 could be the D gene, as 6 bases match. The sample taken for sequencing was naive CD8+ T cells from PBMCs. The cell subset or site label of this sample denotes: sorted total naive CD45RO-negative CD8+ T cells. The receptor was derived from a man aged 25 to 40 with chronic hepatitis C. The CDR3 region reads CASGRDVSGANVLTF. The nucleotide sequence reads TGCGCCAGCGGGCGGGACGTCTCTGGGGCCAACGTCCTGACTTTC.